This is a list of T cell receptor beta chains from one sample in a study of T cell changes during pregnancy in multiple sclerosis. Only in-frame clones appear in the TCRdb table, and some are missing; sequencing was by immunoSEQ multiplex PCR. The sample records tens of thousands of clones, roughly 93% being singletons. The source material was peripheral blood, sampled in the third trimester of pregnancy. These receptors originate from a female donor in good health, enrolled as a control in a pregnancy study. Each CDR3 is given with its conserved first and last residue. Each record gives: J gene, V gene, clone size, D gene, CDR3 protein, CDR3 DNA. A D gene is named only where the DNA matches it firmly. Where a row states a size, it is once, few, many or the class of an expanded clone; other rows omit it.

>TRBJ2-3|TRBV5-1|.|.
CASSSGTGTDTQYF
TGCGCCAGCAGCTCCGGAACAGGCACAGATACGCAGTATTTT
>TRBJ2-2|TRBV5-6|once|.
CASSLWHRALQTGELFF
TGTGCCAGCAGTCTCTGGCACAGGGCCCTTCAAACCGGGGAGCTGTTTTTT
>TRBJ1-5|TRBV15|.|.
CATSREPYQPQHF
TGTGCCACCAGCAGGGAGCCCTATCAGCCCCAGCATTTT
>TRBJ2-7|TRBV13|.|.
CASSSWTALFSYEQYF
TGTGCCAGCAGCTCTTGGACTGCTCTCTTCTCCTACGAGCAGTACTTC
>TRBJ2-3|TRBV9|.|.
CASSVGSITDTQYF
TGTGCCAGCAGCGTAGGGAGTATCACAGATACGCAGTATTTT
>TRBJ2-1|TRBV7-2|once|.
CASSLEQTHEQFF
TGTGCCAGCAGCTTAGAACAAACACATGAGCAGTTCTTC
>TRBJ2-7|TRBV28|.|.
CASSPPGLRFGQYF
TGTGCCAGCAGTCCTCCGGGACTGCGTTTCGGGCAGTACTTC
>TRBJ1-1|TRBV5-6|.|TRBD1
CASSFGQGEAFF
TGTGCCAGCAGCTTTGGACAGGGAGAAGCTTTCTTT
>TRBJ2-3|TRBV28|.|TRBD2
CASSPPSSGKADTQYF
TGTGCCAGCAGCCCCCCGAGTAGCGGGAAGGCAGATACGCAGTATTTT
>TRBJ1-5|TRBV6-4|once|.
CASSVVGTRKVIQHF
TGTGCCAGCAGTGTTGTGGGGACTAGGAAAGTGATCCAGCATTTT
>TRBJ2-1|TRBV6-1|.|.
CASSEPGHNYNEQFF
TGTGCCAGCAGTGAACCGGGACATAACTACAATGAGCAGTTCTTC
>TRBJ1-1|TRBV19|.|TRBD1
CASSFQTGGNTEAFF
TGTGCCAGTAGTTTCCAGACAGGGGGAAACACTGAAGCTTTCTTT
>TRBJ1-4|TRBV28|.|.
CASSLARNEKLFF
TGTGCCAGCAGTTTAGCGAGGAATGAAAAACTGTTTTTT
>TRBJ2-3|TRBV6-5|.|.
CASSLRAGADTQYF
TGTGCCAGCAGTTTGAGGGCCGGGGCAGATACGCAGTATTTT
>TRBJ2-7|TRBV6-5|.|TRBD2
CASSSGLGGYEQYF
TGTGCCAGCAGTTCGGGACTAGGAGGCTACGAGCAGTACTTC
>TRBJ2-7|TRBV4-2|many|.
CASSQEAGDSYEQYF
TGTGCCAGCAGCCAAGAGGCAGGGGACTCCTACGAGCAGTACTTC
>TRBJ2-5|TRBV7-2|.|TRBD1
CASSSTFGQVQETQYF
TGTGCCAGCAGCTCAACATTCGGACAGGTCCAAGAGACCCAGTACTTC
>TRBJ1-2|TRBV11-2|.|TRBD1
CASSFRTGEAYGYTF
TGTGCCAGCAGCTTTCGAACAGGGGAGGCCTATGGCTACACCTTC
>TRBJ2-1|TRBV10-3|.|TRBD2
CAISVRASGNPNEQFF
TGTGCCATCAGTGTTCGGGCTAGCGGGAATCCCAATGAGCAGTTCTTC
>TRBJ2-7|TRBV28|.|TRBD1
CASRSGTGPYEQYF
TGTGCCAGCAGGTCCGGGACAGGACCCTACGAGCAGTACTTC
>TRBJ2-6|TRBV2|.|.
CASSETPAGANVLTF
TGTGCCAGCAGTGAAACCCCCGCGGGGGCCAACGTCCTGACTTTC
>TRBJ2-5|TRBV11-3|.|.
CASSSGDGNQETQYF
TGTGCCAGCAGCTCGGGGGACGGCAACCAAGAGACCCAGTACTTC
>TRBJ1-2|TRBV28|.|TRBD1
CASSLRLPTGGGYTF
TGTGCCAGCAGTTTACGTCTGCCCACAGGGGGGGGCTACACCTTC
>TRBJ2-7|TRBV5-6|.|.
CASSLEGVGSSYEQYF
TGTGCCAGCAGCTTGGAGGGGGTTGGTTCGTCCTACGAGCAGTACTTC
>TRBJ2-3|TRBV29-1|.|.
CSGTVSTDTQYF
TGCAGCGGGACAGTTAGCACAGATACGCAGTATTTT
>TRBJ2-7|TRBV5-1|.|TRBD2
CASSSSSGRAYEQYF
TGCGCCAGCAGCTCATCTAGCGGGAGGGCCTACGAGCAGTACTTC
>TRBJ1-5|TRBV28|.|TRBD1
CASSHRDREEDQPQHF
TGTGCCAGCAGCCACCGGGACAGGGAGGAAGATCAGCCCCAGCATTTT
>TRBJ2-2|TRBV7-9|once|.
CASSSLGAGNTGELFF
TGTGCCAGCAGCTCCCTCGGTGCAGGGAACACCGGGGAGCTGTTTTTT
>TRBJ1-4|TRBV28|.|TRBD1
CASSLPTGANEKLFF
TGTGCCAGCAGTTTACCCACAGGGGCTAATGAAAAACTGTTTTTT
>TRBJ2-7|TRBV14|.|TRBD2
CASSRQGLARSPLRIEQYF
TGTGCCAGCAGCCGACAGGGACTAGCGAGATCCCCCCTTAGGATCGAGCAGTACTTC